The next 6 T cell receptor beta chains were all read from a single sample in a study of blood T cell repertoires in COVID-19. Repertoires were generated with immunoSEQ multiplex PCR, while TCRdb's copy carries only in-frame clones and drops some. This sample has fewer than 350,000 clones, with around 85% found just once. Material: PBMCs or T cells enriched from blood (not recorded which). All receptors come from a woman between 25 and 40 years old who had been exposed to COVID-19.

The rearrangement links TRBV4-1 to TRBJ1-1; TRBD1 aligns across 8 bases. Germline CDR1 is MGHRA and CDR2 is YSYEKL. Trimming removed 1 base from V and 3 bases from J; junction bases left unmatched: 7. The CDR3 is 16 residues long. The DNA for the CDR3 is TGCGCCAGCAGCCAAGTCCCCCAGGGGGCGGACACTGAAGCTTTCTTT. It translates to CASSQVPQGADTEAFF.

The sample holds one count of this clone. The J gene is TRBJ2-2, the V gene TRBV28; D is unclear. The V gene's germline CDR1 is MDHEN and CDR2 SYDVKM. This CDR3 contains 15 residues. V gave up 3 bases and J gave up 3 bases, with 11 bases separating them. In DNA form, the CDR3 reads TGTGCCAGCAGTTTTTCCGGCGGATACACCGGGGAGCTGTTTTTT. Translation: CASSFSGGYTGELFF.

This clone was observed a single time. CDR3 amino acids: CASRRGEMGEAFF. In DNA form, the CDR3 reads TGTGCCAGCCGCCGTGGGGAGATGGGTGAAGCTTTCTTT. V is TRBV7-9 and J is TRBJ1-1, with unresolved D. This CDR3 comprises 13 residues. Trimming stripped 8 bases from V and 7 bases from J, with 17 bases between. Germline assignment: CDR1 SEHNR and CDR2 FQNEAQ (reference sequence).

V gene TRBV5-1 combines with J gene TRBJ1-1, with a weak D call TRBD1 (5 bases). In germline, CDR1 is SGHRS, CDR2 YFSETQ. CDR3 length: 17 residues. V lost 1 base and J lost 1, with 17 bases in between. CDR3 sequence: CASSLPLGDQRNTEAFF. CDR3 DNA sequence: TGCGCCAGCAGCTTGCCCCTAGGGGATCAGAGGAACACTGAAGCTTTCTTT.

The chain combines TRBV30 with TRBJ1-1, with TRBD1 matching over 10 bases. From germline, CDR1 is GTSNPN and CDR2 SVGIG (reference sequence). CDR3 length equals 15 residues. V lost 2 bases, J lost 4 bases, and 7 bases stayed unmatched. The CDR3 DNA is TGTGCCTGGAGTCCCCTGGGACAGGGGATCACTGAAGCTTTCTTT. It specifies CAWSPLGQGITEAFF.

The CDR3 here is CARRGSESGPGELFF. The DNA for the CDR3 is TGTGCCAGAAGAGGGTCGGAGAGCGGGCCCGGGGAGCTGTTTTTT. The chain combines TRBV11-2 with TRBJ2-2; maybe TRBD2 (6 bases). Germline values: CDR1 SGHAT, CDR2 FQNNGV. The CDR3 extends over 15 amino acids. Trimming removed 9 bases at V and 6 bases at J, with 20 bases between.